This T cell receptor beta chain was sequenced for a study of shared clonotypes between healthy human individuals (dated by TCRdb to the early 2020s). Turning to the overall study: The cohort comprised two women and three men aged 18 to 49 years. To estimate repertoire size and how much clonotypes are shared between individuals, the study performed deep sequencing of blood TCR repertoires from roughly five healthy adults. Libraries were prepared and TCR repertoires were sequenced by different laboratories using diverse techniques, in order to increase sequencing depth and limit assay-specific biases. Between about 0.94 and 8.9 billion PBMCs per donor were obtained by leukapheresis. For each donor, CD4 naive and CD4 memory were each given three plates, CD8 naive was given two plates, and CD8 memory was given one plate.

The CDR3 numbers 9 residues from cysteine through phenylalanine. Only the CDR3 DNA stays, 27 bases, in frame from base 1. The CDR1 and CDR2 encoded by the germline V gene (reference sequence) are SEHNR and FQNEAQ. In the case of this clone: Its cognate antigen has yet to be identified. The junction departs from germline at one end; a sequencing error may be responsible.

Study-level results and caveats: Naive subsets generally had larger estimated clonotype richness than memory subsets. Sharing across a few donors was observed for roughly 5.4% of naive CD4, 3.5% of naive CD8, 2% to 2.5% of memory CD4, and about 0.4% of memory CD8 clonotypes. Because the study included a small number of donors, the genetic and exposure-history diversity represented was limited. Higher generation probabilities were observed for clonotypes shared by all four sorted-subset donors than for non-shared clonotypes. Incomplete sequencing was indicated by rarefaction of sorted-subset datasets, despite the large sequencing depth. Sampling was restricted to blood, and TCR repertoires in tissues likely differ from the TCR repertoires found in blood. Pairwise subsampling led to the expectation that sequencing depth would affect the degree of clonotype sharing among donors.

Using the deep immunoSEQ assay, multiplex PCR amplified TCR CDR3 regions from genomic DNA. Extracted genomic DNA from each cell subset was spread evenly across all wells of several immunoSEQ 96-well plates, with each plate serving as a replicate. For sorted subsets, around 200 ng genomic DNA, equal to tens of thousands of T cell genomes, was loaded into each replicate PCR. The purified libraries were quantified using a Qubit 3.0 fluorometer, sized with a Bioanalyzer 2100, and then quantified again using the KAPA Library Quantification kit. Every immunoSEQ 96-well plate was sequenced on a separate single-read 150-cycle Illumina NextSeq 550 flow cell. In the authors' own workflow: Because the immunoSEQ output included only junctional sequences and no quality scores, the filtering could not be the same as the filtering used for full-length reads. Sequences were annotated with PyIR, a Python wrapper for IgBLAST v1.9, using IMGT germline references to assign V/J genes and CDR3. Reads were removed for weak V/J assignments (E-value above 1e-6), missing CDR3, stop codons, out-of-frame junctions, or ambiguous translated residues. A V3J clonotype was defined by an identical inferred V gene, J gene, and CDR3 amino acid sequence. The percentage overlap between two repertoires was calculated by dividing the number of shared unique clonotypes by the size of the smaller repertoire. Repertoire richness was assessed with RTK rarefaction, the Chao1 estimator, and Recon v2.1 estimates of unobserved clonotypes. Generation probabilities were computed with OLGA for all TCRbeta clonotypes obtained by the gDNA method from several donors. TCRdb retrieved this table from immuneACCESS and kept in-frame rearrangements only. Not all clones are present; in checked studies, unresolved V genes account for under half, and no reason is known for the remainder. The V and J calls and clone size come from that table; D and trimming were worked out from the DNA. This sample gives about 980,000 clones in total; over 60% of them show up just once. The leading ten clones occupy roughly 1.5% of the sample.

Healthy HIV-negative adults with no recently reported acute infections or vaccinations were included as donors. Every donor was a Caucasian adult living in Nashville, Tennessee, USA. CD4+ T cells were enriched through magnetic negative selection, after which naive cells were positively selected on CD45RA and the remaining negative fraction served as the memory subset. Blood was collected by leukapheresis, and PBMCs were isolated by Ficoll-Histopaque density gradient centrifugation and then cryopreserved in liquid nitrogen vapor phase. Analytical flow cytometry was used to check the purity and quantity of each magnetically sorted T cell population. Genomic DNA was isolated from each sorted fraction and quantified by UV absorbance on a Nanodrop 2000c.

The receptor was derived from a man younger than 35 in good health. Specimen: memory CD4+ T cells sorted from blood. The sample's cell subset or site, from its label and the paper: CD45RA-negative fraction. This sequence uses TRBV7-9 and TRBJ2-5, with the D gene uncertain. This receptor carries the CDR3 CASSLQMDF. The sequenced DNA: TGTGCCAGCAGCCTCCAGATGGACTTC. When the CDR3 is completed using the reference TRBV7-9 and TRBJ2-5 genes on either side, the full variable domain is DTGVSQNPRHKITKRGQNVTFRCDPISEHNRLYWYRQTLGQGPEFLTYFQNEAQLEKSRLLSDRFSAERPKGSFSTLEIQRTEQGDSAMYLCASSLQMDFGPGTRLLVL.